What follows is one TCR beta chain and its context. Its target is unknown. Trimming took 0 bases from V and 2 from J; bases not matched to a gene: 4. This CDR3 is 17 amino acids long. The V gene's germline CDR1 is LGHNA and CDR2 YSLEER. Using immunoSEQ multiplex PCR, the repertoire was profiled, and TCRdb retains in-frame clones only, with some absent. The table records roughly 130,000 clones, over 75% of them present only once. The data belong to a study of a mutant IDH1 vaccine in newly diagnosed glioma. Whole-study context: The patients were given eight vaccinations, one each in weeks 1, 3, 5, 7, 11, 15, 19 and 23.

Time point denoted: week 11, during vaccination. What each vaccine dose contained was 300 ug of mutant IDH1 20-mer peptide, accompanied by topical imiquimod. The sequenced sample was PBMCs, obtained from a glioma patient whose treatment included an IDH1 peptide vaccine. This chain joins TRBV4-3 and TRBJ2-3; 11 bases fit TRBD2. The sequence was obtained from a man aged 40-55 years with glioma. The CDR3 DNA is TGCGCCAGCAGCCAAGACCTAGCGGGGGGCCTCACAGATACGCAGTATTTT. Its protein is CASSQDLAGGLTDTQYF.